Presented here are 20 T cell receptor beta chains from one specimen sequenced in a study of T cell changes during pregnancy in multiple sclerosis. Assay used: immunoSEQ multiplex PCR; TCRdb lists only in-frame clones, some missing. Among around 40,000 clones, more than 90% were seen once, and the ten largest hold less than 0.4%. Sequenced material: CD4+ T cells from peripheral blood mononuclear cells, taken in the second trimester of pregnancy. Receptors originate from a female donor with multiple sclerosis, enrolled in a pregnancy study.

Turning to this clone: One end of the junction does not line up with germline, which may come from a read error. CDR3 nucleotide sequence: TGTGCCATCAGTGAACGAAGTAACACCAGGGAGCTGTTTTTT. It translates to CAISERSNTRELFF. This rearrangement joins TRBV10-3 to TRBJ2-2; D remains ambiguous. CDR3 length: 14 amino acids. Germline assignment: CDR1 ENHRY and CDR2 SYGVKD.

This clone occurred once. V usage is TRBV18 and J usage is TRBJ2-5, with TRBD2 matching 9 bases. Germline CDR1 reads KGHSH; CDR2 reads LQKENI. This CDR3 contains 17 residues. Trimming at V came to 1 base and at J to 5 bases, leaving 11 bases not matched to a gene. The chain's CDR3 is CASSPLSRGRAGETQYF. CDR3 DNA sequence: TGTGCCAGCTCACCACTCTCCCGCGGGAGGGCGGGGGAGACCCAGTACTTC. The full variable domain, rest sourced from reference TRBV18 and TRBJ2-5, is NAGVMQNPRHLVRRRGQEARLRCSPMKGHSHVYWYRQLPEEGLKFMVYLQKENIIDESGMPKERFSAEFPKEGPSILRIQQVVRGDSAAYFCASSPLSRGRAGETQYFGPGTRLLVL.

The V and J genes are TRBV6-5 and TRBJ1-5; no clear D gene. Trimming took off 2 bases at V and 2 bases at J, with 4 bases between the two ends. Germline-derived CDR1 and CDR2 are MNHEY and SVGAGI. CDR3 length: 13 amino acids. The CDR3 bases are TGTGCCAGCAGTTACCGGGGCAATCAGCCCCAGCATTTT. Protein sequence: CASSYRGNQPQHF.

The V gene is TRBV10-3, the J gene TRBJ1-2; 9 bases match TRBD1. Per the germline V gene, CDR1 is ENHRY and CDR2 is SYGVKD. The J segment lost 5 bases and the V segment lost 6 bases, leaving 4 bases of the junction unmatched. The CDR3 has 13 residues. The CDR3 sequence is CAISRTGEYGYTF. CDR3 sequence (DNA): TGTGCCATCAGCAGGACAGGGGAATATGGCTACACCTTC.

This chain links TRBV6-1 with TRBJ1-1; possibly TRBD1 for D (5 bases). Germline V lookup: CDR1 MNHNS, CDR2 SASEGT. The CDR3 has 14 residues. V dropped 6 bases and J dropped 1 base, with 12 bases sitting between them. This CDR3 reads CASSPQVKNTEAFF. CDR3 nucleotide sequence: TGTGCCAGCAGCCCACAGGTAAAGAACACTGAAGCTTTCTTT.

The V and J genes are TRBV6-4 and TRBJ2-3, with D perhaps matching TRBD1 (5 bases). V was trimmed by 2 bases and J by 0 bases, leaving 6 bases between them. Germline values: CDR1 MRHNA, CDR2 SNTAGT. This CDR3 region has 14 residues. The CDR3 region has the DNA TGTGCCAGCAGTGACAGGGGAAGCACAGATACGCAGTATTTT. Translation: CASSDRGSTDTQYF.

The CDR3 spells CASSQETSGGGDTQYF. CDR3 sequence (DNA): TGCGCCAGCAGCCAAGAAACTAGCGGGGGGGGAGATACGCAGTATTTT. The V and J genes are TRBV4-1 and TRBJ2-3; 13 nucleotides agree with TRBD2. This CDR3 has 16 amino acids. Germline V gives CDR1 MGHRA, CDR2 YSYEKL. After removal of 0 bases from V and 5 bases from J, the junction contained 2 bases not matched to a gene.

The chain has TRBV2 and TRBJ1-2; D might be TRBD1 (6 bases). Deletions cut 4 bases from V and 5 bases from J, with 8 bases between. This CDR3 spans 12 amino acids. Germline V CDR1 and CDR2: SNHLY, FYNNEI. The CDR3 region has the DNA TGTGCCAGCAGTGTAGGGGGTTATGGCTACACCTTC. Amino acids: CASSVGGYGYTF.

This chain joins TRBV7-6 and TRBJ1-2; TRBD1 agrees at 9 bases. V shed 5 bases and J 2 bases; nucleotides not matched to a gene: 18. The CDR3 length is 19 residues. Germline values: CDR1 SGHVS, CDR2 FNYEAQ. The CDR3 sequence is CASSATDSNPTGGNYGYTF. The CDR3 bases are TGTGCCAGCAGCGCGACCGACTCCAATCCGACAGGGGGGAACTATGGCTACACCTTC.

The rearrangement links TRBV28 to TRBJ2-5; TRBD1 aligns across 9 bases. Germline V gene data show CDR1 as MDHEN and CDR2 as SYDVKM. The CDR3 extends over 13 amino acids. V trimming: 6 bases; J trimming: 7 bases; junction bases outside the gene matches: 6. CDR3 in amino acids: CASRGGQGGTQYF. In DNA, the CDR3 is TGTGCCAGCAGGGGGGGACAGGGCGGGACCCAGTACTTC.

CDR3 sequence (DNA): TGTGCCAGCAGGTTGGACAGGGGGGGCCGCCTGTTCTTC. Protein product: CASRLDRGGRLFF. The V and J genes are TRBV27 and TRBJ2-1, with TRBD1 matching over 10 bases. Germline-derived CDR1 and CDR2 are MNHEY and SMNVEV (reference sequence). This CDR3 has 13 residues. Trimming cost V 6 bases and J 15 bases; bases outside gene matches: 11.

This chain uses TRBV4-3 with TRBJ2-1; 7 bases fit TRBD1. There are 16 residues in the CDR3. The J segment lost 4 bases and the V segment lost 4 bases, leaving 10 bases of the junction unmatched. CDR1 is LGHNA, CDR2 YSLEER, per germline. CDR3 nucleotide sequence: TGCGCCAGCAGCCCGGACAGGTCGTTTCAATACAATGAGCAGTTCTTC. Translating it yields CASSPDRSFQYNEQFF.

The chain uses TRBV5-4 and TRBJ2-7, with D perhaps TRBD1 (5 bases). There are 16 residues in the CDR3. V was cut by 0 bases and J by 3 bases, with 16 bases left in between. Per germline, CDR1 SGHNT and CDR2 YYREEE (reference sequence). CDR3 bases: TGTGCCAGCAGCTTGGGTGGGGCAGGCTTTAACTACGAGCAGTACTTC. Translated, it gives CASSLGGAGFNYEQYF. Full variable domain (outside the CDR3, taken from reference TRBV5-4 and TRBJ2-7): ETGVTQSPTHLIKTRGQQVTLRCSSQSGHNTVSWYQQALGQGPQFIFQYYREEENGRGNFPPRFSGLQFPNYSSELNVNALELDDSALYLCASSLGGAGFNYEQYFGPGTRLTVT.

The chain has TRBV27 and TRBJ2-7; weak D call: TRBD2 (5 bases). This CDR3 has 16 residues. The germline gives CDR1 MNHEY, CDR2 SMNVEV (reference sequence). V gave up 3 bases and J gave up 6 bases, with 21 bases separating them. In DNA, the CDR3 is TGTGCCAGCAGTTTGTTAGATCGGGGTCTCTCTACCGAGCAGTACTTC. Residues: CASSLLDRGLSTEQYF.

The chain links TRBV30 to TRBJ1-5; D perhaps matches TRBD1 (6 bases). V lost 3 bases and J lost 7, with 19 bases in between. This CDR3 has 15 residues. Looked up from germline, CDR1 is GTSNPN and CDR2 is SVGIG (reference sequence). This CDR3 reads CAWSLGGARDQPQHF. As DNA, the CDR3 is TGTGCCTGGAGCCTTGGGGGGGCGCGGGACCAGCCCCAGCATTTT. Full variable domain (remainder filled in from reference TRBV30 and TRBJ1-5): SQTIHQWPATLVQPVGSPLSLECTVEGTSNPNLYWYRQAAGRGLQLLFYSVGIGQISSEVPQNLSASRPQDRQFILSSKKLLLSDSGFYLCAWSLGGARDQPQHFGDGTRLSIL.

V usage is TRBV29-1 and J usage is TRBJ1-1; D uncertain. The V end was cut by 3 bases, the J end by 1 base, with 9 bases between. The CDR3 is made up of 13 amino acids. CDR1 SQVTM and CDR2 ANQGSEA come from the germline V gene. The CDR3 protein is CSVDSGRNTEAFF. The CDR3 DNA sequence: TGCAGCGTTGACTCGGGGAGGAACACTGAAGCTTTCTTT. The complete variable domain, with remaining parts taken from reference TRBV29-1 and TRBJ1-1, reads SAVISQKPSRDICQRGTSLTIQCQVDSQVTMMFWYRQQPGQSLTLIATANQGSEATYESGFVIDKFPISRPNLTFSTLTVSNMSPEDSSIYLCSVDSGRNTEAFFGQGTRLTVV.

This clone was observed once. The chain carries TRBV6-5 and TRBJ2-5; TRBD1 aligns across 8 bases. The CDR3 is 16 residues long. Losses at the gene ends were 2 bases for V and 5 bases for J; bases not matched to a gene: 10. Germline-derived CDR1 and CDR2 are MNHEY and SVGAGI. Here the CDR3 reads CASSYTGQGVIETQYF. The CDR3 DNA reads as TGTGCCAGCAGTTACACAGGACAGGGTGTCATCGAGACCCAGTACTTC.

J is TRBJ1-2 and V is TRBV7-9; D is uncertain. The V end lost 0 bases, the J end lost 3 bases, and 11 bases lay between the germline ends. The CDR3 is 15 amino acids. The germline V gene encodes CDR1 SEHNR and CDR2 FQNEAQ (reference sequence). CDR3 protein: CASSLAGRFDYGYTF. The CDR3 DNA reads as TGTGCCAGCAGCTTAGCGGGGAGGTTTGACTATGGCTACACCTTC.

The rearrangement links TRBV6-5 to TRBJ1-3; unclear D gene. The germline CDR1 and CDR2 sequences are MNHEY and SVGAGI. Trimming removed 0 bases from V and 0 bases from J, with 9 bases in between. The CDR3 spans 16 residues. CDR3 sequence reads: CASSYSSRGSGNTIYF. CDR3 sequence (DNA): TGTGCCAGCAGTTACTCAAGTCGCGGCTCTGGAAACACCATATATTTT.

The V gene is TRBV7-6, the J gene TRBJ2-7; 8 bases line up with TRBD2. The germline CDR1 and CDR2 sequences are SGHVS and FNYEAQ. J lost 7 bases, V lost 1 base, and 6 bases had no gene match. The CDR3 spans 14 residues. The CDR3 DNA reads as TGTGCCAGCAGCTTAGGTAGCGGGGAACGTGAGCAGTACTTC. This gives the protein CASSLGSGEREQYF.